The TCR beta chain under discussion was sequenced for a study of T-cell reconstitution after alpha-beta-depleted transplantation in children. The CDR3 consists of 17 residues. The germline V gene encodes CDR1 SGHTA and CDR2 FQGNSA. Trimming removed 5 bases at V and 8 bases at J, with 27 bases between. This clonotype was detected only a few times. As it was prepared, the TCRbeta library received unique molecular identifiers. Using its own MiXCR run on the PCR reads, TCRdb lists one record per CDR3 protein. The table shows 300,000 or so distinct CDR3 sequences, with about a quarter occurring only once. The chain uses TRBV7-2 and TRBJ1-2; tentatively, D is TRBD1 (5 bases). Sequences were derived from PBMCs, mostly from graft donor cells, sampled 180 days after TCRalphabeta/CD19-depleted stem cell transplant. The clonotype comes from a male patient between 5 and 17 years old who had a stem cell transplant for acute lymphoblastic leukemia, so the T cells may come from the graft donor. The CDR3 spells CASSQYKARDLLEGYTF. Here the CDR3 DNA reads TGTGCCAGCAGCCAATATAAGGCCAGGGACCTCCTGGAAGGCTACACCTTC.